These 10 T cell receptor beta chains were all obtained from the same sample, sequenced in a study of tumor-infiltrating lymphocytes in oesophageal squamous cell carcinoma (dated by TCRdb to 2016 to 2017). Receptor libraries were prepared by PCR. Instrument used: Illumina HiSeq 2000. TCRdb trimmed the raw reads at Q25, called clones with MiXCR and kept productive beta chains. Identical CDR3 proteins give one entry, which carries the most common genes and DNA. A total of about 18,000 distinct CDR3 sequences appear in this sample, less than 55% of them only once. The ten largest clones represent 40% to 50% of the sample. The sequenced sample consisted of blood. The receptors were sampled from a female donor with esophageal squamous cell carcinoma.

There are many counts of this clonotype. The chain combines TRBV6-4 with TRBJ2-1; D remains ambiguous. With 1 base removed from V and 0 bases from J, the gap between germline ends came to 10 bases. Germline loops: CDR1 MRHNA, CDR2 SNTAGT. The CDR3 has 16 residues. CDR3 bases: TGTGCCAGCAGTGACTTCGGCACGAGCTCCTACAATGAGCAGTTCTTC. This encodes CASSDFGTSSYNEQFF.

The CDR3 DNA reads as TGTGCCAGTAGTGGGACAGGGGGCAATCAGCCCCAGCATTTT. This translates into CASSGTGGNQPQHF. The V call is TRBV19, the J call TRBJ1-5; the match to TRBD1 covers 10 bases. The CDR3 is 14 amino acids. Germline V gives CDR1 LNHDA, CDR2 SQIVND (reference sequence). V trimming: 5 bases; J trimming: 2 bases; junction bases outside the gene matches: 0.

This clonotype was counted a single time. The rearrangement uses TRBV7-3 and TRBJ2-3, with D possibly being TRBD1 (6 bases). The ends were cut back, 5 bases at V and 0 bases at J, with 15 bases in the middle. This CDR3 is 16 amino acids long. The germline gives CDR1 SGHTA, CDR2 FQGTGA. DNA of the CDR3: TGTGCCAGCAGCGTAGGGTGGACAGTCAGCACAGATACGCAGTATTTT. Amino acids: CASSVGWTVSTDTQYF.

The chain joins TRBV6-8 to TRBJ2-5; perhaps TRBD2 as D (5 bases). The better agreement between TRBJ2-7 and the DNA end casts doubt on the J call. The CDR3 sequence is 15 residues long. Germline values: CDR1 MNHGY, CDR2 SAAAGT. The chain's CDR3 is CASTRLGSPSYEQYF. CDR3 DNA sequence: TGTGCCAGCACCCGCCTGGGGAGTCCCTCCTACGAGCAGTACTTC.

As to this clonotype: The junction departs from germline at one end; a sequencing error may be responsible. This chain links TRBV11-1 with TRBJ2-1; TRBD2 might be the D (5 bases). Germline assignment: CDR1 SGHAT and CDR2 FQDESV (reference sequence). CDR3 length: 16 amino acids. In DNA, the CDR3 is TGTGCCAGCAGTTTAGGGAGCTACAGCTCCTACAATGAGCAGTTCTTC. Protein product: CASSLGSYSSYNEQFF.

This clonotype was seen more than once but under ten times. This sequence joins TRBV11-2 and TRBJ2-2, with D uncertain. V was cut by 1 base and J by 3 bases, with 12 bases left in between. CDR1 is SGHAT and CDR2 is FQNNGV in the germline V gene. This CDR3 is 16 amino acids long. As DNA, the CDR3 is TGTGCCAGCAGCTTAGTTGCCTCTCTTGACACCGGGGAGCTGTTTTTT. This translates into CASSLVASLDTGELFF.

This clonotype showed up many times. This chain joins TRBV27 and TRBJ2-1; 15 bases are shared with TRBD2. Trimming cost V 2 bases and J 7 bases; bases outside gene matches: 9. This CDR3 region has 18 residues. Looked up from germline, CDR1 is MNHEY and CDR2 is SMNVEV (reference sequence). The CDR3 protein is CASSLKPGLAGGRNEQFF. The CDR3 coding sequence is TGTGCCAGCAGTTTAAAGCCGGGACTAGCGGGAGGTCGGAATGAGCAGTTCTTC.

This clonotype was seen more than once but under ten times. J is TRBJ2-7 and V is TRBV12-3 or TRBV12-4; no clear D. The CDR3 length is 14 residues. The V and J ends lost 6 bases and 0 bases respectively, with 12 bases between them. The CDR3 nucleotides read TGTGCCAGCAGGTTACACGAAAACTCCTACGAGCAGTACTTC. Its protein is CASRLHENSYEQYF.

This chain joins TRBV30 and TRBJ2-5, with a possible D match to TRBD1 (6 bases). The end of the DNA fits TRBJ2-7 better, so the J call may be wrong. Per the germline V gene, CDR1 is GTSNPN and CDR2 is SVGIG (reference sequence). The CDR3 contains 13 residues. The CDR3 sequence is CAWSKDRDYEQYF. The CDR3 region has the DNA TGTGCCTGGAGTAAGGACAGAGACTACGAGCAGTACTTC.

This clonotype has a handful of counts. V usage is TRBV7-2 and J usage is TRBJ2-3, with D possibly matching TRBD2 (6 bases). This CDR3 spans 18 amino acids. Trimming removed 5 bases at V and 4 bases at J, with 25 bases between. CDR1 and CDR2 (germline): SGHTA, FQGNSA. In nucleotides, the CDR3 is TGTGCCAGCAGCCCTCAGCTGATCTGGGGGGAGCTGGCAGATACGCAGTATTTT. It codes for CASSPQLIWGELADTQYF.